The 6 T cell receptor beta chains below come from one sample, sequenced in a study of blood T cell repertoires in COVID-19. Repertoires were generated with immunoSEQ multiplex PCR, while TCRdb's copy carries only in-frame clones and drops some. The data hold roughly 480,000 clones, with roughly 89% observed a single time. The sample consisted of peripheral blood. All receptors come from a man between 18 and 35 years old with COVID-19, enrolled during active disease.

This chain uses TRBV2 with TRBJ2-5, with TRBD1 identical over 9 bases. From germline, CDR1 is SNHLY and CDR2 FYNNEI. The CDR3 length is 14 residues. The V gene end was trimmed by 2 bases and the J gene end by 4 bases; junction bases not matched to a gene: 2. CDR3 nucleotides: TGTGCCAGCAGTGAACTGGGACAGGGAGAGACCCAGTACTTC. It specifies CASSELGQGETQYF.

The chain links TRBV29-1 to TRBJ2-7; 7 positions match TRBD2. The CDR3 contains 15 residues. Germline CDR1 and CDR2: SQVTM and ANQGSEA. The ends lost 4 bases at V and 2 bases at J; junction bases unmatched: 11. Here the CDR3 DNA reads TGCAGCGTTGTTGGCCTAGCGGAGCTTCCCTACGAGCAGTACTTC. Translation: CSVVGLAELPYEQYF.

This clone was detected only a few times. The chain links TRBV5-6 to TRBJ2-1, with 8 bases fitting TRBD2. The CDR3 loop spans 17 amino acids. Germline V gene data show CDR1 as SGHDT and CDR2 as YYEEEE. With V trimmed by 4 bases and J by 4 bases, 13 bases remained unmatched. The CDR3 DNA reads as TGTGCCAGCAGCCAGAGCCCGGGACTAGATATTTACAATGAGCAGTTCTTC. It translates to CASSQSPGLDIYNEQFF.

The V call is TRBV27, the J call TRBJ2-1; 9 nucleotides align to TRBD2. Looked up from germline, CDR1 is MNHEY and CDR2 is SMNVEV (reference sequence). This CDR3 region has 15 residues. After removal of 4 bases from V and 1 base from J, the junction contained 2 bases not matched to a gene. The CDR3 protein is CASSSSGRSYNEQFF. CDR3 nucleotides: TGTGCCAGCAGTTCAAGCGGGAGGTCCTACAATGAGCAGTTCTTC.

A single count supports this clone. The chain couples TRBV25-1 to TRBJ2-3, with D possibly matching TRBD2 (6 bases). Germline assignment: CDR1 MGHDK and CDR2 SYGVNS. Trimming cost V 10 bases and J 2 bases, with 10 bases left between them. The CDR3 is made up of 12 amino acids. The CDR3 DNA reads as TGTGCCACCCGGGGGACCACAGATACGCAGTATTTT. Translating gives CATRGTTDTQYF.

V and J are TRBV6-5 and TRBJ1-2; D is perhaps TRBD1 (6 bases). The germline V and J ends were trimmed by 7 bases and 4 bases, with 13 bases remaining between them. The CDR3 runs 13 residues. From germline, CDR1 is MNHEY and CDR2 SVGAGI. CDR3 in amino acids: CASNTGWGYGYTF. For the CDR3, the DNA is TGTGCCAGCAATACAGGGTGGGGCTATGGCTACACCTTC.